This TCR beta chain was identified in a study of blood T cell repertoires in COVID-19. Germline assignment: CDR1 LNHDA and CDR2 SQIVND (reference sequence). The CDR3 contains 12 residues. V gave up 5 bases and J gave up 6 bases, with 11 bases separating them. Generated by immunoSEQ multiplex PCR, the TCRdb table keeps only in-frame clones and is missing some. Altogether a few hundred thousand clones are present, over 80% being singletons, with the ten largest covering 5.5% to 8%. This clone showed up just once. Sample: peripheral blood. This clonotype was sampled from a woman in her forties or fifties with COVID-19, enrolled during active disease. The chain combines TRBV19 with TRBJ2-7; a possible D gene is TRBD1 (6 bases). For the CDR3, the DNA is TGTGCCAGTAGTCCCAGGACAGCCGAGCAGTACTTC. Translation: CASSPRTAEQYF.